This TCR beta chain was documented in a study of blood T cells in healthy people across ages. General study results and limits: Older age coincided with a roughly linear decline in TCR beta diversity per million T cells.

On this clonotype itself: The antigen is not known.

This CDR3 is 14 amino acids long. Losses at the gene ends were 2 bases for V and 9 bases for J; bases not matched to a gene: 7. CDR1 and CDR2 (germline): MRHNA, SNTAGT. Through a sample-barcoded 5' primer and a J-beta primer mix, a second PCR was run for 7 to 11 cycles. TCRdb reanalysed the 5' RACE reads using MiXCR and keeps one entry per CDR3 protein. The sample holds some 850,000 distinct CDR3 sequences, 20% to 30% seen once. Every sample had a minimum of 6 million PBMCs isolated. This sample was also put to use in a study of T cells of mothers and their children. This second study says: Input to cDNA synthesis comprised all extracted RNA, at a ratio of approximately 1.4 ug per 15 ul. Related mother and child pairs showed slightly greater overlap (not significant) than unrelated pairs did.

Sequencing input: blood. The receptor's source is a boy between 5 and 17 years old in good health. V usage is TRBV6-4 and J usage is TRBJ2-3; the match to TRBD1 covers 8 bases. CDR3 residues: CASSDGQQGDTQYF. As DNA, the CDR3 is TGTGCCAGCAGTGACGGCCAACAGGGGGACACGCAGTATTTT.